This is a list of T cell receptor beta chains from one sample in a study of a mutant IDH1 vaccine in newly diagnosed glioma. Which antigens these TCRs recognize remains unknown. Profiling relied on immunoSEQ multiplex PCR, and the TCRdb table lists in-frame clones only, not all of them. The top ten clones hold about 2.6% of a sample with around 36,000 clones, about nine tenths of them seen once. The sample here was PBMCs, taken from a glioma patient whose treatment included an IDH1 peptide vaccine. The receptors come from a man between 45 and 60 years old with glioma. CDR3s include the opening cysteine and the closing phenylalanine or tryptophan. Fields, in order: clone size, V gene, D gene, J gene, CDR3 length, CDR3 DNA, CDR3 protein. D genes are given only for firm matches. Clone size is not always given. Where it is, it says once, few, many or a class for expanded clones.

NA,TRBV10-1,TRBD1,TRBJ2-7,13,TGCGCCAGCAGAGCTAGGACAGGCGGCGAGCAGTACTTC,CASRARTGGEQYF
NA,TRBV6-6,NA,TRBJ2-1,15,TGTGCCAGCAGTTACTCGCGGGCAGCCGACAATGAGCAGTTCTTC,CASSYSRAADNEQFF
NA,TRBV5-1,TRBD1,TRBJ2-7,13,TGCGCCAGCAGCCCTGACGGACAGGTCCAGCAGTACTTC,CASSPDGQVQQYF
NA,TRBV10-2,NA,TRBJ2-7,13,TGCGCCAGCAGTGAGTCGATAAGGAATGAGCAGTACTTC,CASSESIRNEQYF
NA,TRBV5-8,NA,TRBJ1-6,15,TGTGCCAGCAGCTTACAGGGCGCCTATAATTCACCCCTCCACTTT,CASSLQGAYNSPLHF
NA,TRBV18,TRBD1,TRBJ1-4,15,TGTGCCAGCTCACCACCTGGGACAGCAAATGAAAAACTGTTTTTT,CASSPPGTANEKLFF
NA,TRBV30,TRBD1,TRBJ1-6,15,TGTGCCTGGAGTGTAGAGTCAGGGGGGTATTCACCCCTCCACTTT,CAWSVESGGYSPLHF
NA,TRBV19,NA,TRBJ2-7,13,TGTGCCAGTAGCCTCACTACAGTGTTCGAGCAGTACTTC,CASSLTTVFEQYF
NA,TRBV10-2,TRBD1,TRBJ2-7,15,TGCGCCAGCAGTGACGCCAGGGGGATAGTCTACGAGCAGTACTTC,CASSDARGIVYEQYF
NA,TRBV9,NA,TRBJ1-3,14,TGTGCCAGCAGCGTAGGAGGGGATGGAAACACCATATATTTT,CASSVGGDGNTIYF
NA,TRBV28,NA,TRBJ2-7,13,TGTGCCAGCAAGGAGGGGGCAAGGGACGAGCAGTACTTC,CASKEGARDEQYF
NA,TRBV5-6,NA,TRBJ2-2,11,TGTGCCAGCAGCTTGATCGGGGAGCTGTTTTTT,CASSLIGELFF
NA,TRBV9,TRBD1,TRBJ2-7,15,TGTGCCAGCAGCCTCGGACAGGGGGGCCCTTACGAGCAGTACTTC,CASSLGQGGPYEQYF
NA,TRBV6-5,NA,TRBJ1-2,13,TGTGCCAGCAGTCCCGGACAGATTTATGGCTACACCTTC,CASSPGQIYGYTF
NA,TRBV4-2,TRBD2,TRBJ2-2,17,TGTGCCAGCAGCCCCGAAAGACTAGCGGGAAACACCGGGGAGCTGTTTTTT,CASSPERLAGNTGELFF
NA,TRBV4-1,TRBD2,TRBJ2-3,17,TGCGCCAGCAGCCGGGCCAGACTAGCGTCGAGCACAGATACGCAGTATTTT,CASSRARLASSTDTQYF
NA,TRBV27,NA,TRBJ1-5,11,TGTGCCAGTGGTGCCGGTCAGCCCCAGCATTTT,CASGAGQPQHF
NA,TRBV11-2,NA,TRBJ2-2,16,TGTGCCAGCAGCTTAGATAGGAGACTAGGCGGCGGGGAGCTGTTTTTT,CASSLDRRLGGGELFF
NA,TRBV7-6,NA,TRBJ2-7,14,TGTGCCAGCAGCCCTGCGACAGGTACCTACGAGCAGTACTTC,CASSPATGTYEQYF
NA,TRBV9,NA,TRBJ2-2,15,TGTGCCAGCAGTGAAGGGGGGAGTTACACCGGGGAGCTGTTTTTT,CASSEGGSYTGELFF
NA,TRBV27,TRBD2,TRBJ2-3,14,TGTGCCAGCAGCCAAGGACTAGCGGTCGATACGCAGTATTTT,CASSQGLAVDTQYF
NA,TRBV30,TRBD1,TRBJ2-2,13,TGTGCCTGGGCTAGACAGGGGACCGGGGAGCTGTTTTTT,CAWARQGTGELFF
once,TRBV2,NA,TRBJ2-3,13,TGTGCCAGCAGGGCGGATCCCACAGATACGCAGTATTTT,CASRADPTDTQYF
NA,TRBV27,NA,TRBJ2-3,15,TGTGCCAGCAGTCCACCACCGCACGGCAGAGATACGCAGTATTTT,CASSPPPHGRDTQYF
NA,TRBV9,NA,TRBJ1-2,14,TGTGCCAGCGCCTCAAGCAGGGCCCGGAGTGGCTACACCTTC,CASASSRARSGYTF
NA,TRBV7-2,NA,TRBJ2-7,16,TGTGCCAGCAGCACCCAGAACAGGCCACCTCAATCCGAGCAGTACTTC,CASSTQNRPPQSEQYF
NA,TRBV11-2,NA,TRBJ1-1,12,TGTGCCAGCAGCTTAGACAGGGTTTCTGCTTTCTTT,CASSLDRVSAFF
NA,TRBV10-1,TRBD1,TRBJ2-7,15,TGCGCCAGCAGTGAGTCGAGGACAGGGGTCTACGAGCAGTACTTC,CASSESRTGVYEQYF
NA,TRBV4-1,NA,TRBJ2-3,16,TGCGCCAGCAGCCAAGAGCCACCTACCTCAGGGGATACGCAGTATTTT,CASSQEPPTSGDTQYF
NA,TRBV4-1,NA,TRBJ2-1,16,TGCGCCAGCAGCCAATTGGACTTAATGTCCTACAATGAGCAGTTCTTC,CASSQLDLMSYNEQFF
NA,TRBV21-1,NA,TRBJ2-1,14,TGTGCCAGCAGCAAAGTCGGCCACTACAATGAGCGGTTCTTC,CASSKVGHYNERFF
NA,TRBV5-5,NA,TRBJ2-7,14,TGTGCCAGCAGCCACAGAGGGGAGGTCTACGAGCAGTACTTC,CASSHRGEVYEQYF
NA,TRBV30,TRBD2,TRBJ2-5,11,TGTGCCTGGGGGCAACTAGCGGGGCAGTACTTC,CAWGQLAGQYF
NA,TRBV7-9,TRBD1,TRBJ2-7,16,TGTGCCAGCAGCCCCTTCCGGACAGGGCGCTCCTACGAGCAGTACTTC,CASSPFRTGRSYEQYF
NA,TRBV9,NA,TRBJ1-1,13,TGTGCCAGCAGCGCCCCTTCTAACACTGAAGCTTTCTTT,CASSAPSNTEAFF
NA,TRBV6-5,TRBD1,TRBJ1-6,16,TGTGCCAGCAGTTACGGGGGACAGGGGCTACGGTCACCCCTCCACTTT,CASSYGGQGLRSPLHF
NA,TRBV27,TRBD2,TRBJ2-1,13,TGTGCCAGCAGTCTTAGGCATGGGAGGGTCTGGATCTTC,CASSLRHGRVWIF
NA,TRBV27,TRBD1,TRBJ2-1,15,TGTGCCAGTACCCAAATCCCCCAGGGGGCGCATGAGCAGTTCTTC,CASTQIPQGAHEQFF
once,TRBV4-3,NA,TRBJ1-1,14,TGCGCCAGCAGCCAAGATGGAGGGAACACTGAAGCTTTCTTT,CASSQDGGNTEAFF
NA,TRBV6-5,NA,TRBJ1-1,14,TGTGCCAGCAGTCTCCCGGGAGGGAACACTGAAGCTTTCTTT,CASSLPGGNTEAFF
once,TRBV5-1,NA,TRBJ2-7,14,TGCGCCAGCAGCTTGTTTTCCGCTGGGGACGAGCAGTACTTC,CASSLFSAGDEQYF
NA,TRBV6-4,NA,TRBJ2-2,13,TGTGCCAGCAGTGAGACTAGCACCGGGGAGCTGTTTTTT,CASSETSTGELFF
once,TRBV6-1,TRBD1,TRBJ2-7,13,TGTGCCAGCAGCCGGGACAGCCTCTACGAGCAGTACTTC,CASSRDSLYEQYF
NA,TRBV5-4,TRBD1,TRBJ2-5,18,TGTGCCAGCAGCTTGGGGAATAGGGCCGGGACAGGGGCTGGGGCCCAGTACTTC,CASSLGNRAGTGAGAQYF
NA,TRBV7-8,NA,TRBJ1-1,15,TGTGCCAGCAGCTTCCTGATAGACATGAACACTGAAGCTTTCTTT,CASSFLIDMNTEAFF
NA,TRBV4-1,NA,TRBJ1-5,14,TGCGCCAGCAGCCAAGACGTCAGCAATCAGCCCCAGCATTTT,CASSQDVSNQPQHF
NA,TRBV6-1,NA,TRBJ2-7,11,TGTGCCTCGACCCTCGGGGGCGGTCAGTACTTC,CASTLGGGQYF
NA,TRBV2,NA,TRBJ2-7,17,TGTGCCAGCAGTGAAGTTAGGTGGACAGAAAACTCCTACGAGCAGTACTTC,CASSEVRWTENSYEQYF
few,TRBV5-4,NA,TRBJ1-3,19,TGTGCCAGCAGCTCCTCGCCCCTAGGACGGACCGGCGACGGAAACACCATATATTTT,CASSSSPLGRTGDGNTIYF
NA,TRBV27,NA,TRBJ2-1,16,TGTGCCAGCAGTTTATCCCGGACGGGGGCTTACAATGAGCAGTTCTTC,CASSLSRTGAYNEQFF
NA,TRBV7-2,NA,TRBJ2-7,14,TGTGCCAGCAGCTTAGCTAGAGCGGCGTACGAGCAGTACTTC,CASSLARAAYEQYF
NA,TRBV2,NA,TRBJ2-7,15,TGTGCCAGCAGTGAGGTTTTTATAGGGGCCTACGAGCAGTACTTC,CASSEVFIGAYEQYF